This passage covers 24 T cell receptor beta chains from one sample sequenced in a study of blood T cell repertoires in COVID-19. Here immunoSEQ multiplex PCR was the method, and the copy in TCRdb shows in-frame clones only, minus some. The sample has approximately 60,000 clones; approximately 80% are singletons. The sequencing sample was made of peripheral blood. The receptors derive from a woman of 80 years or more with acute or convalescent COVID-19.

The V gene is TRBV28, the J gene TRBJ1-2; 8 bases are shared with TRBD1. J gave up 8 bases and V 6 bases, and 11 bases lay outside the gene matches. This CDR3 is built from 14 residues. Per the germline V gene, CDR1 is MDHEN and CDR2 is SYDVKM. The CDR3 is CASRIMPRGLGYTF. The CDR3 DNA reads as TGTGCCAGCAGAATTATGCCCAGGGGGCTAGGCTACACCTTC.

The V gene is TRBV9, the J gene TRBJ2-5; 8 positions match TRBD1. The CDR3 has 14 amino acids. CDR1 SGDLS and CDR2 YYNGEE come from the germline V gene. V was pared by 0 bases and J by 4 bases, with 2 bases of the junction left unmatched. The CDR3 DNA follows: TGTGCCAGCAGCGTAGGGGGGACAGGAGAGACCCAGTACTTC. Protein: CASSVGGTGETQYF.

This sequence joins TRBV27 and TRBJ2-7; 7 nucleotides align to TRBD1. V lost 5 bases to trimming and J lost 6 bases; unmatched junction nucleotides: 10. The CDR3 runs 14 residues. The germline V gene has CDR1 MNHEY and CDR2 SMNVEV (reference sequence). For the CDR3, the DNA is TGTGCCAGCAGTACACTCCGGGACAGAGGCGAGCAGTACTTC. Translating it yields CASSTLRDRGEQYF.

The chain links TRBV15 to TRBJ2-1; 7 bases map to TRBD2. J gave up 3 bases and V 0 bases, and 5 bases lay outside the gene matches. CDR3 length equals 16 residues. In germline, CDR1 is LNHNV, CDR2 YYDKDF (reference sequence). The CDR3 region is CATSRDLGEGYNEQFF. The CDR3, as DNA: TGTGCCACCAGCAGAGATTTGGGGGAGGGCTACAATGAGCAGTTCTTC.

V usage is TRBV6-5 and J usage is TRBJ1-2; the D is unclear. The CDR3 has 13 residues. Looked up from germline, CDR1 is MNHEY and CDR2 is SVGAGI. With 4 bases removed from V and 4 bases from J, the gap between germline ends came to 10 bases. For the CDR3, the DNA is TGTGCCAGCAGTTGGGGAGGGATCTATGGCTACACCTTC. Translated: CASSWGGIYGYTF.

V gene TRBV2 combines with J gene TRBJ2-1; D not certain. This CDR3 contains 14 residues. Germline V gene data show CDR1 as SNHLY and CDR2 as FYNNEI. Trimming shortened V by 6 bases and J by 8 bases, and 17 bases separated the two germline ends. The CDR3 DNA is TGTGCCAGCAGAGCGCGATACCAAGGAGATGAGCAGTTCTTC. The encoded protein is CASRARYQGDEQFF.

The chain carries TRBV6-2 or TRBV6-3 and TRBJ2-1; tentatively, D is TRBD1 (5 bases). This CDR3 comprises 12 residues. The germline gives CDR1 MNHEY, CDR2 SVGEGT. The V end lost 5 bases, the J end lost 10 bases, and 12 bases lay between the germline ends. CDR3 loop: CASSRQGREQFF. The DNA for the CDR3 is TGTGCCAGCAGTCGTCAGGGTCGGGAGCAGTTCTTC.

This chain joins TRBV28 and TRBJ2-1; 7 bases line up with TRBD1. Germline V gene sequence: CDR1 MDHEN, CDR2 SYDVKM. With 5 bases clipped from V and 2 bases from J, the junction kept 9 bases outside the gene matches. The CDR3 is 16 amino acids. The CDR3 sequence is CASSQLITGAYNEQFF. Here the CDR3 DNA reads TGTGCCAGCAGTCAACTAATTACAGGGGCCTACAATGAGCAGTTCTTC.

The gene calls are TRBV7-2 and TRBJ2-2, with D possibly TRBD1 on 5 matching bases. Germline V gene lookup returns CDR1 SGHTA and CDR2 FQGNSA. The CDR3 runs 16 residues. V was cut by 2 bases and J by 2 bases, with 12 bases left in between. CDR3 DNA sequence: TGTGCCAGCAGCTTAACAGGTGACCCTAACACCGGGGAGCTGTTTTTT. Encoded protein: CASSLTGDPNTGELFF. The complete variable domain, with remaining parts taken from reference TRBV7-2 and TRBJ2-2, reads GAGVSQSPSNKVTEKGKDVELRCDPISGHTALYWYRQSLGQGLEFLIYFQGNSAPDKSGLPSDRFSAERTGGSVSTLTIQRTQQEDSAVYLCASSLTGDPNTGELFFGEGSRLTVL.

The chain uses TRBV7-8 and TRBJ1-1; 9 bases fit TRBD1. After removal of 4 bases from V and 4 bases from J, the junction contained 13 bases not matched to a gene. Germline V gene sequence: CDR1 SGHVS, CDR2 FQNEAQ. The CDR3 consists of 17 residues. The CDR3 DNA is TGTGCCAGCAGCTCTCCCCCCTGGCAGGACAGGGGCACTGAAGCTTTCTTT. It specifies CASSSPPWQDRGTEAFF.

In its sample, this clone was seen a few times. J is TRBJ2-2 and V is TRBV5-1; 9 positions match TRBD2. The CDR3 spans 15 residues. CDR1 and CDR2 from the germline V gene are SGHRS and YFSETQ. The V and J ends lost 4 bases and 4 bases, in that order; junction bases with no gene match: 5. The CDR3 DNA reads TGCGCCAGCAGCGTGACTAGCGGATTCACCGGGGAGCTGTTTTTT. It specifies CASSVTSGFTGELFF.

This clone was picked up a small number of times. The chain recombines TRBV2 with TRBJ1-6, with a weak D call TRBD1 (5 bases). Germline V gene sequence: CDR1 SNHLY, CDR2 FYNNEI. V was shortened by 4 bases and J by 14 bases, with 9 bases between the two germline ends. The CDR3 length is 11 residues. This CDR3 reads CASSGGRSLHF. The DNA for the CDR3 is TGTGCCAGCAGTGGGGGGAGGTCCCTCCACTTT. The variable domain in full, completed from reference TRBV2 and TRBJ1-6, reads EPEVTQTPSHQVTQMGQEVILRCVPISNHLYFYWYRQILGQKVEFLVSFYNNEISEKSEIFDDQFSVERPDGSNFTLKIRSTKLEDSAMYFCASSGGRSLHFGNGTRLTVT.

The chain couples TRBV29-1 to TRBJ2-1, with D maybe TRBD1 (6 bases). Trimming took off 1 base at V and 6 bases at J, with 16 bases between the two ends. The CDR3 covers 15 residues. Germline CDR1 SQVTM, CDR2 ANQGSEA. CDR3 region: CSVEGRDTGPNEQFF. DNA of the CDR3: TGCAGCGTTGAAGGCCGGGACACGGGCCCCAATGAGCAGTTCTTC.

A few counts support this clone. The CDR3 here is CAWSVLAGPYEQYF. DNA of the CDR3: TGTGCCTGGAGTGTACTTGCGGGGCCCTACGAGCAGTACTTC. The V gene is TRBV30, the J gene TRBJ2-7; D perhaps matches TRBD2 (6 bases). V gave up 0 bases and J gave up 2 bases, with 11 bases separating them. The CDR3 covers 14 residues. Germline-derived CDR1 and CDR2 are GTSNPN and SVGIG (reference sequence).

This sequence joins TRBV9 and TRBJ2-1, with D unresolved. V dropped 0 bases and J dropped 5 bases, with 6 bases sitting between them. The CDR3 length is 13 residues. Germline lookup yields CDR1 SGDLS and CDR2 YYNGEE. The CDR3 DNA sequence: TGTGCCAGCAGCGTAGCTTCCGACAATGAGCAGTTCTTC. Its protein product is CASSVASDNEQFF. Variable domain in full (rest from reference TRBV9 and TRBJ2-1): DSGVTQTPKHLITATGQRVTLRCSPRSGDLSVYWYQQSLDQGLQFLIQYYNGEERAKGNILERFSAQQFPDLHSELNLSSLELGDSALYFCASSVASDNEQFFGPGTRLTVL.

The chain has TRBV3-1 (or the pseudogene TRBV3-2) and TRBJ2-5; tentative D call: TRBD1 (6 bases). Trimming took 1 base from V and 1 from J, leaving 7 bases between them. Germline CDR1 is LGHDT and CDR2 is YNNKEL (reference sequence). The CDR3 runs to 14 residues. CDR3 bases: TGTGCCAGCAGCCAAGGGGGGCTCCAAGAGACCCAGTACTTC. Protein: CASSQGGLQETQYF.

This clone turned up a few times. The chain combines TRBV10-3 with TRBJ2-7; 10 bases are a match to TRBD1. The CDR3 has 15 residues. Per germline, CDR1 ENHRY and CDR2 SYGVKD. Losses at the gene ends were 4 bases for V and 5 bases for J; bases not matched to a gene: 8. The CDR3 sequence is CAISAQTGGLDEQYF. As DNA, the CDR3 is TGTGCCATCAGTGCCCAGACAGGGGGCCTGGACGAGCAGTACTTC.

This clone has more than one count but fewer than ten. The chain combines TRBV10-3 with TRBJ1-1; D is unresolved. Germline assignment: CDR1 ENHRY and CDR2 SYGVKD. The length of the CDR3 is 15 residues. The V and J ends lost 6 bases and 1 base respectively, with 15 bases between them. As DNA, the CDR3 is TGTGCCATCAGGGATAGCGGTGGACGGAACACTGAAGCTTTCTTT. Translation: CAIRDSGGRNTEAFF.

This chain connects TRBV14 to TRBJ2-3, with a tentative D call TRBD2 (5 bases). CDR1 and CDR2 (germline): SGHDN, FVKESK. V lost 4 bases and J lost 5, with 10 bases in between. The CDR3 runs to 13 residues. The CDR3: CASSLDFGDTQYF. The DNA of the CDR3 is TGTGCCAGCAGCCTGGACTTCGGAGATACGCAGTATTTT. Full variable domain (remainder filled in from reference TRBV14 and TRBJ2-3): EAGVTQFPSHSVIEKGQTVTLRCDPISGHDNLYWYRRVMGKEIKFLLHFVKESKQDESGMPNNRFLAERTGGTYSTLKVQPAELEDSGVYFCASSLDFGDTQYFGPGTRLTVL.

The chain couples TRBV30 to TRBJ1-2; D unclear. This CDR3 comprises 11 residues. The germline V gene has CDR1 GTSNPN and CDR2 SVGIG (reference sequence). Trimming pared 0 bases from V and 7 bases from J, leaving 6 bases between. CDR3 sequence (DNA): TGTGCCTGGAGTGTGCGTGGTGGCTACACCTTC. Protein sequence: CAWSVRGGYTF.

This chain joins TRBV7-8 and TRBJ2-3; 10 bases are shared with TRBD1. The germline CDR1 and CDR2 sequences are SGHVS and FQNEAQ. The CDR3 sequence is 18 residues long. The V and J ends lost 6 bases and 0 bases, in that order; junction bases with no gene match: 12. The CDR3 loop reads CASSNRVTGGRSTDTQYF. In DNA, the CDR3 is TGTGCCAGCAGTAATAGGGTGACAGGGGGCCGAAGCACAGATACGCAGTATTTT.

This clone came up a few times. The chain links TRBV10-2 to TRBJ1-2; D unresolved. V was pared by 6 bases and J by 3 bases, with 14 bases between. Germline lookup yields CDR1 WSHSY and CDR2 SAAADI. This CDR3 has 14 residues. The CDR3 sequence is CASSTASRDYGYTF. DNA for the CDR3: TGCGCCAGCAGCACCGCGTCGAGGGACTATGGCTACACCTTC.

The chain uses TRBV7-8 and TRBJ2-7; TRBD1 might be the D (5 bases). CDR3 length: 14 residues. Trimming removed 5 bases at V and 4 bases at J, with 15 bases between. Germline V gene data show CDR1 as SGHVS and CDR2 as FQNEAQ. CDR3 coding DNA: TGTGCCAGCAGCAGTCCGAGGCAGGGTTACGAGCAGTACTTC. It codes for CASSSPRQGYEQYF.

The rearrangement joins TRBV2 to TRBJ2-1; 7 nucleotides line up with TRBD2. CDR1 and CDR2 from the germline V gene are SNHLY and FYNNEI. J gave up 5 bases and V 2 bases, and 6 bases lay outside the gene matches. This CDR3 has 15 residues. The CDR3 sequence: CASSEQRGSNNEQFF. In DNA, the CDR3 is TGTGCCAGCAGTGAACAGCGGGGTTCCAACAATGAGCAGTTCTTC.